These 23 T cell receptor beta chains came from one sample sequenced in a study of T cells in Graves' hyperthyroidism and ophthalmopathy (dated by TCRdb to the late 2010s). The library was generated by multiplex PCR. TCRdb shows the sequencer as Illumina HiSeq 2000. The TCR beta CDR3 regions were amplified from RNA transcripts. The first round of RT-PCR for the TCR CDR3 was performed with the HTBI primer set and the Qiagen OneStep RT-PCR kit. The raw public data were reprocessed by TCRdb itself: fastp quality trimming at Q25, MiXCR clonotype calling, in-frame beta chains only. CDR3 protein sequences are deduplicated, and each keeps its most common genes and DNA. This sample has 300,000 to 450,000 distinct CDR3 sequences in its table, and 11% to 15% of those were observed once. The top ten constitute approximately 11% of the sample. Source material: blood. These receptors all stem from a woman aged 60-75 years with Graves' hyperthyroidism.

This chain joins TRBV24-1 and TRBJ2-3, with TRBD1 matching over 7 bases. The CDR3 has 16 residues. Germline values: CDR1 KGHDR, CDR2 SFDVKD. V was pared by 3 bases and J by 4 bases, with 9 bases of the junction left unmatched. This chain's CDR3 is CATSDGTGEVADTQYF. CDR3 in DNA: TGTGCCACCAGTGATGGAACAGGGGAAGTGGCAGATACGCAGTATTTT.

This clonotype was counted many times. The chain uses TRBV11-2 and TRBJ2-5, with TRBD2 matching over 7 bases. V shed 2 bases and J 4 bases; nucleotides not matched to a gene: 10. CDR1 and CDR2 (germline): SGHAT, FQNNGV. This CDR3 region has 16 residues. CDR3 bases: TGTGCCAGCAGCTTAAGGCCGGGGAGGGCCCTAGAGACCCAGTACTTC. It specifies CASSLRPGRALETQYF. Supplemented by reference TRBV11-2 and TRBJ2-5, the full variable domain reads EAGVAQSPRYKIIEKRQSVAFWCNPISGHATLYWYQQILGQGPKLLIQFQNNGVVDDSQLPKDRFSAERLKGVDSTLKIQPAKLEDSAVYLCASSLRPGRALETQYFGPGTRLLVL.

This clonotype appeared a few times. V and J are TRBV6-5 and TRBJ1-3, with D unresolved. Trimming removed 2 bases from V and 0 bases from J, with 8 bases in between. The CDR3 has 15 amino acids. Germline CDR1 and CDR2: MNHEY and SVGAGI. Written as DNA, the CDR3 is TGTGCCAGCAGTTACGGGAAAAACTCTGGAAACACCATATATTTT. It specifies CASSYGKNSGNTIYF.

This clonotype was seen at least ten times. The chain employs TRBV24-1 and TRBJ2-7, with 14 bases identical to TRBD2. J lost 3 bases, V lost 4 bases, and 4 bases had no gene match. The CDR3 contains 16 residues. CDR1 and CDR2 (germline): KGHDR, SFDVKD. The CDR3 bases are TGTGCCACCAGTGACCCCGGGACTAGCGGGAGCTACGAGCAGTACTTC. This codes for CATSDPGTSGSYEQYF.

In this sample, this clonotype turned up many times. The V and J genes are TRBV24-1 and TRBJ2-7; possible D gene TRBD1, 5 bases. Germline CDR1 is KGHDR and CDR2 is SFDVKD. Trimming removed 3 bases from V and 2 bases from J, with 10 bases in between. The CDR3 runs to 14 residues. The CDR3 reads CATSDGAATYEQYF. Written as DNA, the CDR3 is TGTGCCACCAGTGATGGGGCGGCCACCTACGAGCAGTACTTC.

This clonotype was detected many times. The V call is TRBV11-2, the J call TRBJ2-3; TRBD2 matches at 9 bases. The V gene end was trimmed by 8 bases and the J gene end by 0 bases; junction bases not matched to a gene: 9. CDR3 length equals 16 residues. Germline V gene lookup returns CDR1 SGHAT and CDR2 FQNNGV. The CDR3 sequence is CASRPSGALSTDTQYF. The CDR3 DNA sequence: TGTGCCAGCCGGCCTAGCGGGGCCCTGAGCACAGATACGCAGTATTTT.

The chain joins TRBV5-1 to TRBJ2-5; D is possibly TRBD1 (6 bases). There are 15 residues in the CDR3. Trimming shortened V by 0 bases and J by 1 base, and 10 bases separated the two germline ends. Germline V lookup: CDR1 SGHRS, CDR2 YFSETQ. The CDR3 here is CASSLVQGIQETQYF. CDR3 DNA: TGCGCCAGCAGCTTGGTGCAGGGGATCCAAGAGACCCAGTACTTC.

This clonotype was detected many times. The CDR3 DNA reads TGCGCCAGCAGTGACCCCGGAGGGCCAGGGGAGCAGTTCTTC. Protein product: CASSDPGGPGEQFF. The rearrangement uses TRBV10-1 and TRBJ2-1; weak D call: TRBD2 (6 bases). CDR3 length: 14 residues. The germline CDR1 and CDR2 sequences are WNHNN and SYGVQD (reference sequence). V lost 3 bases to trimming and J lost 10 bases, with 16 bases between them.

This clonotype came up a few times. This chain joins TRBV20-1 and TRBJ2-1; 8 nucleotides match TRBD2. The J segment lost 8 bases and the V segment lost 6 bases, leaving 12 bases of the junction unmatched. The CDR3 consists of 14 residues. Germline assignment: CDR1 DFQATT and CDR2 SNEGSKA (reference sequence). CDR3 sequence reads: CSASSGTSLDEQFF. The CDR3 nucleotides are TGCAGTGCAAGCTCCGGGACTAGTTTGGATGAGCAGTTCTTC.

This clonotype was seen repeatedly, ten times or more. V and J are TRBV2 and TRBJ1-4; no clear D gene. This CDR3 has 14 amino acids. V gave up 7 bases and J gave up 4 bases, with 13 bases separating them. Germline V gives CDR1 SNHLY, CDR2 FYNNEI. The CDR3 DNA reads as TGTGCCAGCACCCAAAGGACTGATAATGAAAAACTGTTTTTT. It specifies CASTQRTDNEKLFF.

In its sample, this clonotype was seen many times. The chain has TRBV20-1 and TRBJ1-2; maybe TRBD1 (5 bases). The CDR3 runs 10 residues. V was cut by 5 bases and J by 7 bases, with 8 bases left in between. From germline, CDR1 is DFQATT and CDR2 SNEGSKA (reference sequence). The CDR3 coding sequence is TGCAGTGCTGCAGGGAGTGGCTACACCTTC. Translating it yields CSAAGSGYTF.

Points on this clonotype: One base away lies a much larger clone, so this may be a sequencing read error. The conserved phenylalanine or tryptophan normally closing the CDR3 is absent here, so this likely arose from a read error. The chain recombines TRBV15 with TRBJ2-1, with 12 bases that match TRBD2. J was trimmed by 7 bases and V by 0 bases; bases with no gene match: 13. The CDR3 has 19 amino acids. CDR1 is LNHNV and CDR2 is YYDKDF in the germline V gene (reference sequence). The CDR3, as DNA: TGTGCCACCAGCAGAGATTTCCCTCGGCTAGCGGGAGGGAAAAATGAGCAGTTCCTC. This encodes CATSRDFPRLAGGKNEQFL.

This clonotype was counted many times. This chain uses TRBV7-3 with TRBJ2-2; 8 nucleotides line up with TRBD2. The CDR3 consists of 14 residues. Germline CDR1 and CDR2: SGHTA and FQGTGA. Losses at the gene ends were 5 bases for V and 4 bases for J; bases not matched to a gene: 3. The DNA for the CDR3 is TGTGCCAGCAGCCGGACTAGCTCCACCGGGGAGCTGTTTTTT. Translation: CASSRTSSTGELFF.

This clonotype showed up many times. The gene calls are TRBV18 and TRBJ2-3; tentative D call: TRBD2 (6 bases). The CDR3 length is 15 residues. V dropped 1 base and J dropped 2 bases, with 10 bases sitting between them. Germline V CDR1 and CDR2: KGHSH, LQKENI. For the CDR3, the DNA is TGTGCCAGCTCACCACTAGCGGCAGTCACAGATACGCAGTATTTT. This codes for CASSPLAAVTDTQYF.

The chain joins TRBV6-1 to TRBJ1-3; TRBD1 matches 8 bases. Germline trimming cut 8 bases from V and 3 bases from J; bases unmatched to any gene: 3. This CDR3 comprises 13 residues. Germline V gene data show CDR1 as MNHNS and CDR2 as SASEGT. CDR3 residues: CASLTGDGNTIYF. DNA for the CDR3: TGTGCCAGCTTGACAGGGGATGGAAACACCATATATTTT.

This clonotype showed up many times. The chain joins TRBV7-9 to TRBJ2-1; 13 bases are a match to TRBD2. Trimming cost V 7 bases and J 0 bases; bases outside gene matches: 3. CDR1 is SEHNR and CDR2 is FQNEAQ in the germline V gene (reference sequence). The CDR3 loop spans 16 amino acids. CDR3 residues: CASTGTSGTSYNEQFF. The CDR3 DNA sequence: TGTGCCAGCACCGGGACTAGCGGGACCTCCTACAATGAGCAGTTCTTC.

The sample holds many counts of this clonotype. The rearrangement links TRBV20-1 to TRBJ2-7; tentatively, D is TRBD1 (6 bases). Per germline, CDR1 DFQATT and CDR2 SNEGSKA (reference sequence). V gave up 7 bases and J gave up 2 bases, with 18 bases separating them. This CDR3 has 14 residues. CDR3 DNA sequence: TGCAGTGGGGTCCGACAGGCGTCAACCTACGAGCAGTACTTC. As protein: CSGVRQASTYEQYF.

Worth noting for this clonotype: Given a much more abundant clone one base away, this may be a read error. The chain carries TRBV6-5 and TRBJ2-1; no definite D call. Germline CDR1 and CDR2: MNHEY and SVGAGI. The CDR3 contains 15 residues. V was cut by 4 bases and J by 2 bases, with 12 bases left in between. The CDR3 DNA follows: TGTGCCAGCAGTTCTGAGGTAGTCACCTACAATGAGCAGTTCTTC. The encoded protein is CASSSEVVTYNEQFF.

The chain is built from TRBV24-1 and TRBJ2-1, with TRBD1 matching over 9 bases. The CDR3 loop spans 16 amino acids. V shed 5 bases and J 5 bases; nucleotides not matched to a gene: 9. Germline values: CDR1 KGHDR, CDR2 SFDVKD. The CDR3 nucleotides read TGTGCCACCAGTGCCCCACCGGGACAGGGCCACAATGAGCAGTTCTTC. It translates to CATSAPPGQGHNEQFF.

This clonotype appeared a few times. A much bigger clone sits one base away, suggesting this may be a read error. This chain's CDR3 is CASIPRTGDASSQPQHF. The CDR3 DNA reads TGTGCCAGCATCCCTAGGACAGGGGACGCATCAAGCCAGCCCCAGCATTTT. V and J are TRBV3-1 and TRBJ1-5; 9 nucleotides line up with TRBD1. In germline, CDR1 is LGHDT, CDR2 YNNKEL (reference sequence). V shed 7 bases, J shed 7 bases, and the junction held 17 bases outside the gene matches. The CDR3 contains 17 residues.

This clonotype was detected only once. For the CDR3, the DNA is TGTGCCAGCAGCTCAGAGGAGAGAACCGGGGAGCTGTTTTTT. Encoded protein: CASSSEERTGELFF. This rearrangement joins TRBV7-9 to TRBJ2-2; unclear D gene. This CDR3 is 14 amino acids long. The V end lost 4 bases, the J end lost 5 bases, and 11 bases lay between the germline ends. CDR1 is SEHNR and CDR2 is FQNEAQ in the germline V gene (reference sequence).

CDR3 sequence: CSARRGGGRGSGSYNEQFF. The CDR3 DNA reads TGCAGTGCTCGTCGCGGCGGCGGGAGAGGGTCCGGGTCCTACAATGAGCAGTTCTTC. The chain recombines TRBV20-1 with TRBJ2-1, with 7 bases identical to TRBD2. Trimming cost V 5 bases and J 1 base; bases outside gene matches: 20. CDR1 and CDR2 (germline): DFQATT, SNEGSKA (reference sequence). CDR3 size: 19 residues.

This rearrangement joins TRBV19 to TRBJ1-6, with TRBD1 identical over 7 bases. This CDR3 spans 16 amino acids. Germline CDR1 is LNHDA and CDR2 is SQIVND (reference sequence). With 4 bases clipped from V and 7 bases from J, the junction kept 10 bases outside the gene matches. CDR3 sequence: CASSTETGWQNSPLHF. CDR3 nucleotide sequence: TGTGCCAGTAGTACCGAGACAGGGTGGCAAAATTCACCCCTCCACTTT.